The 20 T cell receptor beta chains listed next were all sequenced from one sample in a study of T-cell reconstitution after alpha-beta-depleted transplantation in children. The library targeted TCRbeta and was prepared with unique molecular identifiers. TCRdb re-derived calls from the PCR reads in MiXCR, one entry per CDR3 protein. The profile shows approximately 210,000 distinct CDR3 sequences, around a sixth of them singletons. The sample here was PBMCs, mostly from graft donor cells, taken 360 days after TCRalphabeta/CD19-depleted stem cell transplant. These receptors all come from a male patient aged 2-9 years who had a stem cell transplant for acute lymphoblastic leukemia, so the T cells may come from the graft donor.

Details on this clonotype: Here the CDR3 omits its conserved ending phenylalanine or tryptophan, so a read error is the likely source. The chain employs TRBV20-1 and TRBJ2-5; D may correspond to TRBD1 or TRBD2 (5 bases each). Per the germline V gene, CDR1 is DFQATT and CDR2 is SNEGSKA (reference sequence). The CDR3 has 16 amino acids. The ends were cut back, 0 bases at V and 4 bases at J, with 18 bases in the middle. CDR3 DNA sequence: TGCAGTGCTAGAGATACGCTAGGATGGGGGAGAGAGACCCAGTACTCC. It is translated as CSARDTLGWGRETQYS.

This clonotype was observed a few times. The chain recombines TRBV2 with TRBJ2-3; 7 positions agree with TRBD1. Germline V gene sequence: CDR1 SNHLY, CDR2 FYNNEI. V was clipped by 8 bases and J by 0 bases; unmatched bases: 11. The CDR3 consists of 16 residues. CDR3 protein: CASGQAVPLSTDTQYF. The CDR3 bases are TGTGCCAGCGGACAGGCAGTACCCCTAAGCACAGATACGCAGTATTTT.

The table lists this clonotype with many counts. In nucleotides, the CDR3 is TGCAGTGCTAGTTTTCGAAGGTTCGGCTCCGATACGCAGTATTTT. This codes for CSASFRRFGSDTQYF. The rearrangement uses TRBV20-1 and TRBJ2-3; D uncertain. The CDR3 is 15 residues long. V was pared by 3 bases and J by 6 bases, with 19 bases between. CDR1 and CDR2 from the germline V gene are DFQATT and SNEGSKA (reference sequence).

This clonotype appeared a few times. V and J are TRBV3-1 and TRBJ1-2; 8 bases are shared with TRBD1. The CDR3 spans 15 residues. CDR1 is LGHDT, CDR2 YNNKEL, per germline (reference sequence). The V and J ends lost 1 base and 8 bases, in that order; junction bases with no gene match: 9. The CDR3 DNA sequence: TGTGCCAGCAGCCAAGTGATGGACAGGGCGTCGGGCTACACCTTC. It specifies CASSQVMDRASGYTF.

The rearrangement links TRBV6-1 to TRBJ2-5; maybe TRBD2 (6 bases). The CDR3 is made up of 15 amino acids. Trimming took 6 bases from V and 2 from J, leaving 16 bases between them. CDR1 is MNHNS, CDR2 SASEGT, per germline. The CDR3 protein is CASSQTPGVQETQYF. DNA of the CDR3: TGTGCCAGCAGCCAAACCCCGGGAGTACAAGAGACCCAGTACTTC.

This clonotype was seen repeatedly, ten times or more. The gene calls are TRBV29-1 and TRBJ2-5; weak D call: TRBD1 (5 bases). V shed 3 bases and J shed 1 base, with 15 bases lying between them. The CDR3 totals 15 residues. Germline V gives CDR1 SQVTM, CDR2 ANQGSEA. The CDR3 is CSVERQRIFQETQYF. CDR3 DNA: TGCAGCGTTGAGCGACAGCGAATCTTCCAAGAGACCCAGTACTTC.

This clonotype was counted between two and nine times. The chain joins TRBV6-5 to TRBJ1-5; possible D gene TRBD1, 6 bases. CDR3 length equals 14 residues. Trimming took off 2 bases at V and 4 bases at J, with 9 bases between the two ends. Germline V gene data show CDR1 as MNHEY and CDR2 as SVGAGI. CDR3 loop: CASSYGGANQPQHF. DNA for the CDR3: TGTGCCAGCAGTTACGGGGGCGCGAATCAGCCCCAGCATTTT.

This sequence joins TRBV28 and TRBJ2-7; 16 bases are shared with TRBD2. CDR1 and CDR2 (germline): MDHEN, SYDVKM. The CDR3 is 18 amino acids. V lost 3 bases, J lost 4 bases, and 9 bases stayed unmatched. The CDR3 loop reads CASSFYGTSGRVRYEQYF. The CDR3 nucleotides are TGTGCCAGCAGTTTCTACGGGACTAGCGGGAGGGTTCGGTACGAGCAGTACTTC.

The gene calls are TRBV20-1 and TRBJ2-7; D not certain. Germline CDR1 is DFQATT and CDR2 is SNEGSKA (reference sequence). CDR3 length equals 12 residues. CDR3 nucleotides: TGCAGCCCCTCACAAAAAAACTACGAGCAGTACTTC. Its protein is CSPSQKNYEQYF.

This chain joins TRBV5-1 and TRBJ2-7; TRBD1 might be the D (6 bases). The V and J ends lost 2 bases and 3 bases respectively, with 12 bases between them. This CDR3 contains 14 residues. Germline CDR1 and CDR2: SGHRS and YFSETQ. CDR3 coding DNA: TGCGCCAGCAGCTTTACTCTAGGGGGCTACGAGCAGTACTTC. Its translation: CASSFTLGGYEQYF. The complete variable domain, with remaining parts taken from reference TRBV5-1 and TRBJ2-7, reads KAGVTQTPRYLIKTRGQQVTLSCSPISGHRSVSWYQQTPGQGLQFLFEYFSETQRNKGNFPGRFSGRQFSNSRSEMNVSTLELGDSALYLCASSFTLGGYEQYFGPGTRLTVT.

This chain joins TRBV19 and TRBJ2-1; TRBD2 agrees at 14 bases. J lost 0 bases, V lost 4 bases, and 8 bases had no gene match. The CDR3 is 19 residues long. Germline CDR1 reads LNHDA; CDR2 reads SQIVND (reference sequence). CDR3: CASSTGLAGEFSSYNEQFF. Written as DNA, the CDR3 is TGTGCCAGTAGTACGGGACTAGCGGGAGAATTCAGCTCCTACAATGAGCAGTTCTTC. Supplemented by reference TRBV19 and TRBJ2-1, the full variable domain reads DGGITQSPKYLFRKEGQNVTLSCEQNLNHDAMYWYRQDPGQGLRLIYYSQIVNDFQKGDIAEGYSVSREKKESFPLTVTSAQKNPTAFYLCASSTGLAGEFSSYNEQFFGPGTRLTVL.

This clonotype was picked up many times. The V gene is TRBV5-1, the J gene TRBJ1-2; no firm D call. In germline, CDR1 is SGHRS, CDR2 YFSETQ. V was cut by 2 bases and J by 6 bases, with 5 bases left in between. The CDR3 contains 11 residues. The CDR3 is CASSFDNGYTF. The CDR3 region has the DNA TGCGCCAGCAGCTTTGACAATGGCTACACCTTC.

There are many counts of this clonotype. The chain employs TRBV5-5 and TRBJ2-1, with D tentatively TRBD2 (6 bases). This CDR3 is built from 13 residues. V was shortened by 4 bases and J by 11 bases, with 16 bases between the two germline ends. Germline V lookup: CDR1 SGHKS, CDR2 YYEKEE (reference sequence). DNA for the CDR3: TGTGCCAGCAGCCGTTACGGGGCGGGACAGCAGTTCTTC. Translated: CASSRYGAGQQFF.

The CDR3: CASSARGLAGGRLSGELFF. In DNA form, the CDR3 reads TGTGCCAGCAGTGCCCGGGGGCTAGCGGGGGGTCGTCTTTCCGGGGAGCTGTTTTTT. This chain uses TRBV6-1 with TRBJ2-2; 11 nucleotides agree with TRBD2. Germline lookup yields CDR1 MNHNS and CDR2 SASEGT. This CDR3 region has 19 residues. The V and J ends lost 4 bases and 6 bases, in that order; junction bases with no gene match: 16.

V usage is TRBV7-8 and J usage is TRBJ1-4; a weak D match, TRBD1 (5 bases). CDR1 is SGHVS and CDR2 is FQNEAQ in the germline V gene. CDR3 length: 14 amino acids. V was clipped by 5 bases and J by 8 bases, with 15 bases between them. The DNA of the CDR3 is TGTGCCAGCAGCCCGCTCGGAGGGGAGGAAAAACTGTTTTTT. Its translation is CASSPLGGEEKLFF. The full variable domain, completed using reference TRBV7-8 and TRBJ1-4, is GAGVSQSPRYKVAKRGQDVALRCDPISGHVSLFWYQQALGQGPEFLTYFQNEAQLDKSGLPSDRFFAERPEGSVSTLKIQRTQQEDSAVYLCASSPLGGEEKLFFGSGTQLSVL.

This clonotype was seen a handful of times. The V gene is TRBV10-3, the J gene TRBJ1-3; no firm D call. V dropped 7 bases and J dropped 0 bases, with 10 bases sitting between them. Germline V gene data show CDR1 as ENHRY and CDR2 as SYGVKD. This CDR3 spans 14 amino acids. The CDR3 DNA reads TGTGCCATCACCGCGGACCTCTCTGGAAACACCATATATTTT. It is translated as CAITADLSGNTIYF.

This clonotype was recorded at least ten times. V gene TRBV20-1 combines with J gene TRBJ2-5; weak D call: TRBD2 (5 bases). The CDR3 is made up of 13 amino acids. V gave up 7 bases and J gave up 5 bases, with 17 bases separating them. The V gene's germline CDR1 is DFQATT and CDR2 SNEGSKA (reference sequence). CDR3 sequence: CSVDSRLWETQYF. CDR3 DNA sequence: TGCAGTGTGGACTCGCGTCTCTGGGAGACCCAGTACTTC.

This chain uses TRBV29-1 with TRBJ1-1, with D uncertain. The CDR3 loop spans 14 amino acids. CDR1 is SQVTM, CDR2 ANQGSEA, per germline. V was shortened by 7 bases and J by 3 bases, with 18 bases between the two germline ends. CDR3 loop: CSAVHLERDTEAFF. CDR3 bases: TGCAGCGCTGTCCACTTAGAAAGGGACACTGAAGCTTTCTTT.

The CDR3 bases are TGCGCCAGCAGTGAGTGGGGGGACGGGGGTTCCTACGAGCAGTACTTC. Its protein product is CASSEWGDGGSYEQYF. The chain carries TRBV10-1 and TRBJ2-7, with a weak D call TRBD2 (6 bases). Germline lookup yields CDR1 WNHNN and CDR2 SYGVQD (reference sequence). The CDR3 has 16 residues. Trimming removed 1 base at V and 1 base at J, with 14 bases between.

This clonotype was counted between two and nine times. The chain has TRBV12-3 or TRBV12-4 and TRBJ2-3; TRBD1 matches at 10 bases. The CDR3 loop spans 18 amino acids. Germline trimming cut 9 bases from V and 6 bases from J; bases unmatched to any gene: 21. This CDR3 reads CASRGQGLGTTPRDTQYF. CDR3 nucleotides: TGTGCCAGTCGGGGACAGGGGCTGGGAACCACTCCCCGGGATACGCAGTATTTT.